Detailed here is one TCR beta chain. Its cognate antigen is unknown. The data originate from a study of cytomegalovirus exposure and HLA in healthy donors. Profiling relied on immunoSEQ multiplex PCR, and the TCRdb table lists in-frame clones only, not all of them. The table lists about 44,000 clones, 93% of them singletons. Looked up from germline, CDR1 is LGHNA and CDR2 is YNFKEQ. CDR3 size: 16 residues. With 0 bases removed from V and 0 bases from J, the gap between germline ends came to 12 bases. Whole-study results and caveats: Cytomegalovirus-associated TCR beta chains were listed, numbering some 150. Reports indicated that the classifier achieved high specificity and sensitivity in diagnosing cytomegalovirus status.

The chain is built from TRBV4-2 and TRBJ2-7, with no clear D. Specimen: PBMCs. This clonotype was obtained from a woman between 18 and 29 years old in good health and CMV-seronegative. CDR3 bases: TGTGCCAGCAGCCAAGAGAGCCAGGCAAGCTCCTACGAGCAGTACTTC. This gives the protein CASSQESQASSYEQYF.